This T cell receptor beta chain was identified during a study of blood T cell repertoires in COVID-19. Study-wide context: Both acute and convalescent COVID-19 samples were obtained from the United States, Italy and Spain. The cDNA or gDNA used as material had been derived from T cells, B-cell-depleted T cells, or PBMCs.

V gave up 0 bases and J gave up 2 bases, with 8 bases separating them. The CDR3 contains 14 residues. The germline V gene encodes CDR1 SGDLS and CDR2 YYNGEE. This clone was seen just once. The authors' processing: Estimated nucleated cell counts came from reference gene primer amplification. This table comes from immunoSEQ multiplex PCR, and its TCRdb copy is limited to in-frame clones, with some not included. Clone size and the V and J calls come from that table; the DNA yielded D and trimming. The sample lists 65,000 to 90,000 clones, 70% to 90% occurring once. The V gene is TRBV9, the J gene TRBJ2-5; D uncertain. The sequence came from a woman at least 80 years old with active or convalescent COVID-19. Material for sequencing was peripheral blood. The CDR3: CASSVDILQETQYF. The CDR3 nucleotides are TGTGCCAGCAGCGTAGATATCTTACAAGAGACCCAGTACTTC.